This passage covers 15 T cell receptor beta chains from one sample sequenced in a study of blood T cell repertoires in COVID-19. TCRdb keeps only in-frame clones here, not all; method: immunoSEQ multiplex PCR. The sample carries some 200,000 clones, about 85% recorded once. The sequenced material came from peripheral blood. The receptor set was obtained from a woman aged 80 or older with COVID-19, enrolled during active disease.

This rearrangement joins TRBV5-1 to TRBJ2-3, with TRBD2 matching over 10 bases. The CDR3 sequence is 16 residues long. J lost 1 base, V lost 4 bases, and 6 bases had no gene match. Germline loops: CDR1 SGHRS, CDR2 YFSETQ. Here the CDR3 reads CASSLSGLAGTDTQYF. As DNA, the CDR3 is TGCGCCAGCAGCCTCTCAGGACTAGCGGGCACAGATACGCAGTATTTT.

This clone was seen more than once but under ten times. The rearrangement joins TRBV19 to TRBJ1-1; 8 bases are shared with TRBD1. The germline V gene encodes CDR1 LNHDA and CDR2 SQIVND (reference sequence). V shed 5 bases and J 2 bases; nucleotides not matched to a gene: 1. CDR3 length equals 13 residues. The CDR3 nucleotides are TGTGCCAGTAGTGGACAGGGCAACACTGAAGCTTTCTTT. Its translation is CASSGQGNTEAFF.

This chain links TRBV6-5 with TRBJ2-7, with a weak D call TRBD2 (6 bases). Per germline, CDR1 MNHEY and CDR2 SVGAGI. The CDR3 covers 13 residues. Trimming cost V 6 bases and J 5 bases, with 14 bases left between them. The CDR3 nucleotides read TGTGCCAGCAGCGACGGGACTTTCCACGAGCAGTACTTC. This gives the protein CASSDGTFHEQYF.

The V gene is TRBV18, the J gene TRBJ1-2, with 8 positions matching TRBD1. Germline assignment: CDR1 KGHSH and CDR2 LQKENI. V lost 3 bases, J lost 8 bases, and 5 bases stayed unmatched. The CDR3 is 13 amino acids. CDR3 sequence: CASSPEDRAGYTF. CDR3 nucleotides: TGTGCCAGCTCACCCGAGGACAGGGCCGGCTACACCTTC.

The chain carries TRBV5-1 and TRBJ2-1; possible D gene TRBD1, 6 bases. Trimming removed 4 bases from V and 6 bases from J, with 20 bases in between. This CDR3 contains 16 residues. The germline gives CDR1 SGHRS, CDR2 YFSETQ. DNA of the CDR3: TGCGCCAGCAGCCTGGTCCAGGGGCAATATGGCAATGAGCAGTTCTTC. Protein: CASSLVQGQYGNEQFF.

This CDR3 reads CASSSGLAGGTSSYNEQFF. The CDR3 bases are TGCGCCAGCAGCTCGGGACTAGCGGGGGGAACTAGCTCCTACAATGAGCAGTTCTTC. The chain employs TRBV5-1 and TRBJ2-1; 15 bases line up with TRBD2. The trim removed 3 bases at V and 0 bases at J, leaving 7 bases unmatched. CDR3 length: 19 amino acids. CDR1 is SGHRS and CDR2 is YFSETQ in the germline V gene.

This chain connects TRBV6-6 to TRBJ2-7; 14 bases agree with TRBD2. The V segment lost 6 bases and the J segment 6 bases; nucleotides outside the gene matches: 4. This CDR3 spans 14 amino acids. In germline, CDR1 is MNHNY, CDR2 SVGAGI (reference sequence). DNA for the CDR3: TGTGCCAGCAGCCCTGGACTAGCGGGAGGCGAGCAGTACGTC. Its translation: CASSPGLAGGEQYV.

The V call is TRBV3-1 (or the pseudogene TRBV3-2), the J call TRBJ2-5; 9 nucleotides agree with TRBD2. V lost 7 bases and J lost 6; bases outside the gene matches: 6. Per the germline V gene, CDR1 is LGHDT and CDR2 is YNNKEL (reference sequence). This CDR3 contains 13 residues. The CDR3 coding sequence is TGTGCCAGCACCTTAGCGGGGGAAAAGACCCAGTACTTC. As protein: CASTLAGEKTQYF.

The chain carries TRBV18 and TRBJ1-1; 9 positions agree with TRBD1. The CDR3 runs to 16 residues. With V trimmed by 6 bases and J by 4 bases, 12 bases remained unmatched. Germline CDR1 reads KGHSH; CDR2 reads LQKENI. CDR3 sequence: CASSPPGTGKTTEAFF. For the CDR3, the DNA is TGTGCCAGCTCCCCTCCCGGGACAGGGAAGACCACTGAAGCTTTCTTT.

The chain combines TRBV12-5 with TRBJ2-1; 13 nucleotides match TRBD2. V lost 2 bases, J lost 6 bases, and 7 bases stayed unmatched. Looked up from germline, CDR1 is LGHNT and CDR2 is FRNRAP. The length of the CDR3 is 17 residues. CDR3 bases: TGTGCTAGTGGTTTGCCAACGACTAGCGGGGGGACCAATGAGCAGTTCTTC. Its protein is CASGLPTTSGGTNEQFF.

A few counts support this clone. This rearrangement joins TRBV7-2 to TRBJ1-1; no reliable D call. Germline assignment: CDR1 SGHTA and CDR2 FQGNSA. V lost 1 base and J 0 bases, leaving 12 bases between the germline ends. The CDR3 consists of 16 residues. Written as DNA, the CDR3 is TGTGCCAGCAGCTTAGGTCGTTTCAGGATGAACACTGAAGCTTTCTTT. Translation gives CASSLGRFRMNTEAFF.

The chain combines TRBV3-1 (or the pseudogene TRBV3-2) with TRBJ2-5; TRBD2 might be the D (6 bases). Germline V gene sequence: CDR1 LGHDT, CDR2 YNNKEL (reference sequence). The CDR3 is 15 amino acids. Trimming removed 1 base at V and 7 bases at J, with 16 bases between. DNA of the CDR3: TGTGCCAGCAGCCAAGTGGCGGGGCCTGGCGGGACCCAGTACTTC. It encodes CASSQVAGPGGTQYF.

The chain carries TRBV10-2 and TRBJ1-1, with 10 bases identical to TRBD1. The V and J ends lost 5 bases and 6 bases, in that order; junction bases with no gene match: 6. CDR1 WSHSY and CDR2 SAAADI come from the germline V gene. CDR3 length equals 14 residues. CDR3 loop: CASSRQGAVPEAFF. The CDR3 bases are TGCGCCAGCAGTCGACAGGGGGCCGTTCCTGAAGCTTTCTTT.

The rearrangement links TRBV3-1 (or the pseudogene TRBV3-2) to TRBJ1-1, with D unclear. Germline values: CDR1 LGHDT, CDR2 YNNKEL (reference sequence). The CDR3 spans 14 residues. Between the trimmed V and J ends, which lost 0 bases and 4 bases, there was a span of 9 bases. The CDR3 reads CASSQDSGVTEAFF. The DNA of the CDR3 is TGTGCCAGCAGCCAAGATTCGGGAGTCACTGAAGCTTTCTTT.

The V call is TRBV7-2, the J call TRBJ2-1; 9 bases map to TRBD1. This CDR3 has 15 amino acids. The germline V gene has CDR1 SGHTA and CDR2 FQGNSA. The V and J ends lost 3 bases and 3 bases, in that order; junction bases with no gene match: 3. Here the CDR3 DNA reads TGTGCCAGCAGCTTTTCGGGACAGGGCTACAATGAGCAGTTCTTC. As protein: CASSFSGQGYNEQFF.